This T cell receptor beta chain emerged from a study of a mutant IDH1 vaccine in newly diagnosed glioma. For the study at large: Most patients had received both radiotherapy and temozolomide, the prior options being radiotherapy, temozolomide, or both.

The data were produced by immunoSEQ multiplex PCR, yet TCRdb's version contains in-frame clones alone and is incomplete. The sample has approximately 88,000 clones, around 77% seen once; the top ten hold around 7%. Time point denoted: baseline, week 1 (first vaccination visit). The treatment here: pre-vaccination baseline after standard-of-care therapy. The origin of this receptor is a man aged 35-49 years with glioma. The sample here was PBMCs, taken from a glioma patient treated with radiotherapy, temozolomide or both.

DNA for the CDR3: TGTGCCAGCAGCTTAGGAAGGGACAGAACTGAAGCTTTCTTT. This gives the protein CASSLGRDRTEAFF. The chain has TRBV7-6 and TRBJ1-1, with 7 nucleotides matching TRBD1. Trimming removed 1 base from V and 5 bases from J; junction bases left unmatched: 4. The CDR3 runs to 14 residues. Looked up from germline, CDR1 is SGHVS and CDR2 is FNYEAQ.